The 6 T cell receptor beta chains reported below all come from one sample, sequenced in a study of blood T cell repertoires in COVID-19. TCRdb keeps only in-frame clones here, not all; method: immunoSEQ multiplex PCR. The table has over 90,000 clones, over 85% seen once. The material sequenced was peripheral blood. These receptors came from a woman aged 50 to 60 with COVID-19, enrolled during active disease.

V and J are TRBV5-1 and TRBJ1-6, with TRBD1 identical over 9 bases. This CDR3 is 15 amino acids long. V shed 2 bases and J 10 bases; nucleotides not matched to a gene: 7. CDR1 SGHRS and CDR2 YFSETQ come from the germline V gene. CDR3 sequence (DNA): TGCGCCAGCAGCTTACCAACAGGGGGCGGATCACCCCTCCACTTT. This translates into CASSLPTGGGSPLHF.

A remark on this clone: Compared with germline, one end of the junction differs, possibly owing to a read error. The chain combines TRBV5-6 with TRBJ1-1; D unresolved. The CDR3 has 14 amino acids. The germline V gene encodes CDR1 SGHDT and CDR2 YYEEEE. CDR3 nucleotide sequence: TGTGCCAGCACCTTGGTGGGCAGAAACACTGAAGCTTTCTTT. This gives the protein CASTLVGRNTEAFF.

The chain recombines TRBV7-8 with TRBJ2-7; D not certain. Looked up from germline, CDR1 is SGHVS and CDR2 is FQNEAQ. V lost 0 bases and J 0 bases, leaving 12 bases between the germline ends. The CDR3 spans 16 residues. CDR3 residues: CASSLARRLISYEQYV. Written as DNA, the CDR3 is TGTGCCAGCAGCTTAGCAAGGCGGCTCATCTCCTACGAGCAGTACGTC.

This chain's CDR3 is CATSAGGVHFF. DNA of the CDR3: TGTGCCACCTCGGCAGGGGGAGTCCATTTCTTC. This rearrangement joins TRBV3-1 (or the pseudogene TRBV3-2) to TRBJ2-1; 7 bases are a match to TRBD1. Looked up from germline, CDR1 is LGHDT and CDR2 is YNNKEL (reference sequence). The CDR3 consists of 11 residues. V shed 10 bases and J 16 bases; nucleotides not matched to a gene: 13.

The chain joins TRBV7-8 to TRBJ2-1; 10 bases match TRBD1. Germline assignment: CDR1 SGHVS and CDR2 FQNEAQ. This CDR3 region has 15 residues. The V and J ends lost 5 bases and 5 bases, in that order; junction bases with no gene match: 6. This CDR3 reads CASSPRTGGNNEQFF. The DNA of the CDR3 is TGTGCCAGCAGCCCCAGGACAGGGGGAAACAATGAGCAGTTCTTC.

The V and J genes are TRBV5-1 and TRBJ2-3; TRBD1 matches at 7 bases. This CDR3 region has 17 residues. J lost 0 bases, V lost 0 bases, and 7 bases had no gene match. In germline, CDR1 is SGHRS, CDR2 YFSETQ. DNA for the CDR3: TGCGCCAGCAGCTTGGTATCTCCGGGACAGAGCACAGATACGCAGTATTTT. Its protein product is CASSLVSPGQSTDTQYF. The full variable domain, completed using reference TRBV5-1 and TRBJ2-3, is KAGVTQTPRYLIKTRGQQVTLSCSPISGHRSVSWYQQTPGQGLQFLFEYFSETQRNKGNFPGRFSGRQFSNSRSEMNVSTLELGDSALYLCASSLVSPGQSTDTQYFGPGTRLTVL.